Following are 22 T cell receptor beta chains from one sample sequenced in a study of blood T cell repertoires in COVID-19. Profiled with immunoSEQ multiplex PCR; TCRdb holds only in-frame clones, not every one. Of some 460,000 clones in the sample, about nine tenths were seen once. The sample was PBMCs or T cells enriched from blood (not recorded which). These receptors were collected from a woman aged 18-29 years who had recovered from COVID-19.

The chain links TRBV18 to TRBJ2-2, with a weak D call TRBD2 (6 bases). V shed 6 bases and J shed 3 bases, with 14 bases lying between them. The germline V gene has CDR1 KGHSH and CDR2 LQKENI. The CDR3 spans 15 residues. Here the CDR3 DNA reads TGTGCCAGCTCTGGAGGGATCTCGGACACCGGGGAGCTGTTTTTT. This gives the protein CASSGGISDTGELFF.

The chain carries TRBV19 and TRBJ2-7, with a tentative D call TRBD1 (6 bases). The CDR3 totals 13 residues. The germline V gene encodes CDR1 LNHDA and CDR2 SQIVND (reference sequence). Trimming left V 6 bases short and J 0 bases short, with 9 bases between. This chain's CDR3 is CASRGTLSYEQYF. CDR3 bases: TGTGCCAGTAGAGGGACACTCTCCTACGAGCAGTACTTC.

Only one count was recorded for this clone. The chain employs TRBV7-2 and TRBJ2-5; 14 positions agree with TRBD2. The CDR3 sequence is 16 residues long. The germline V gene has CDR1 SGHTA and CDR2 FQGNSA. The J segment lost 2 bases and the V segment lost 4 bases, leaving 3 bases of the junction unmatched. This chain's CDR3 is CASSSRLAGGQETQYF. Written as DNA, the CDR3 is TGTGCCAGCAGCTCCAGACTAGCGGGGGGGCAAGAGACCCAGTACTTC.

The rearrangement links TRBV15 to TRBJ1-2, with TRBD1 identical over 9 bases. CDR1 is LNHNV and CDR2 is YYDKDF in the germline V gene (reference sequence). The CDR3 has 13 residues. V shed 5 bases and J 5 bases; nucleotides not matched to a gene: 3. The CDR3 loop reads CATSSGQGYGYTF. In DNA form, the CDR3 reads TGTGCCACCAGCTCAGGACAGGGGTATGGCTACACCTTC.

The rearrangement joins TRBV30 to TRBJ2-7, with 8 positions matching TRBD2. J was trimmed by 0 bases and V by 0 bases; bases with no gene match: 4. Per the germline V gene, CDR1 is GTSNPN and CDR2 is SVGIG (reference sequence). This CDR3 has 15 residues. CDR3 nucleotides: TGTGCCTGGAGTGTAAGGCTAGCGGGCTCCTACGAGCAGTACTTC. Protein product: CAWSVRLAGSYEQYF.

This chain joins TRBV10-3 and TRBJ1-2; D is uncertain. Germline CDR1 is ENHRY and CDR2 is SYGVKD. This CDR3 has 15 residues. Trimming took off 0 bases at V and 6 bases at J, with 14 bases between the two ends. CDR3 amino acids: CAISESGRGTDGYTF. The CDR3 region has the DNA TGTGCCATCAGTGAGTCCGGACGGGGTACAGATGGCTACACCTTC.

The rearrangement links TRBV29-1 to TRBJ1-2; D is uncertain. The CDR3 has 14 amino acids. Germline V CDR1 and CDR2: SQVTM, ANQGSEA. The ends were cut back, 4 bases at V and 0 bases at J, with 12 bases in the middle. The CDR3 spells CSVAGLFTNYGYTF. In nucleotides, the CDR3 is TGCAGCGTTGCCGGACTGTTTACTAACTATGGCTACACCTTC.

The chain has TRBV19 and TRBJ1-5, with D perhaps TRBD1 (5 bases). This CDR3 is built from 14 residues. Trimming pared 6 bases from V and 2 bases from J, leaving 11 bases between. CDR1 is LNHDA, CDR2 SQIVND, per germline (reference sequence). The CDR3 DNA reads TGTGCCAGTAGCGTGACAGACGGCAATCAGCCCCAGCATTTT. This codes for CASSVTDGNQPQHF.

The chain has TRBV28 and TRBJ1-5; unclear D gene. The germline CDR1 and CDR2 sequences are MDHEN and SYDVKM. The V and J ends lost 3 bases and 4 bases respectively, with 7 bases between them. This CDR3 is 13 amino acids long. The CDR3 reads CASSFERNQPQHF. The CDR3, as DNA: TGTGCCAGCAGTTTTGAACGGAATCAGCCCCAGCATTTT. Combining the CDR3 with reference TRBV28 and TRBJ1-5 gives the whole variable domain DVKVTQSSRYLVKRTGEKVFLECVQDMDHENMFWYRQDPGLGLRLIYFSYDVKMKEKGDIPEGYSVSREKKERFSLILESASTNQTSMYLCASSFERNQPQHFGDGTRLSIL.

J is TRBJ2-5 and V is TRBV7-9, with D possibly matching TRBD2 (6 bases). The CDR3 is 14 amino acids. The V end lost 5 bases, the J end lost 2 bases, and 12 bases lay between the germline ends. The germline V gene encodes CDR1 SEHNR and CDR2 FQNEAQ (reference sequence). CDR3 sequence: CASSRSGVQETQYF. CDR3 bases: TGTGCCAGCAGCCGCTCGGGGGTGCAAGAGACCCAGTACTTC.

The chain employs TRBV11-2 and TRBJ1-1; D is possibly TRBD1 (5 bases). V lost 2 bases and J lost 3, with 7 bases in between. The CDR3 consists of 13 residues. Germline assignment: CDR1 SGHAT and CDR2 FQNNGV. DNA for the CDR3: TGTGCCAGCAGCTTACAGGGTCACACTGAAGCTTTCTTT. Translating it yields CASSLQGHTEAFF.

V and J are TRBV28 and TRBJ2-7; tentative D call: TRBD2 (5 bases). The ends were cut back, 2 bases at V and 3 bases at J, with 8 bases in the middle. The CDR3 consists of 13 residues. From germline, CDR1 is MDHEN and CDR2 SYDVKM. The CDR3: CASSLGRVYEQYF. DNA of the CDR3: TGTGCCAGCAGTTTAGGGCGGGTCTACGAGCAGTACTTC.

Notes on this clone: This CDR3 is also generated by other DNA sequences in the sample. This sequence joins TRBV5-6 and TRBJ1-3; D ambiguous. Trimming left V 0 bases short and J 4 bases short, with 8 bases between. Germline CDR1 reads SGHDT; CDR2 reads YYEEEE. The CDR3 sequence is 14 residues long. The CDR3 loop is CASSLAGAGNTIYF. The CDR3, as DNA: TGTGCCAGCAGCTTGGCCGGAGCCGGAAACACCATATATTTT.

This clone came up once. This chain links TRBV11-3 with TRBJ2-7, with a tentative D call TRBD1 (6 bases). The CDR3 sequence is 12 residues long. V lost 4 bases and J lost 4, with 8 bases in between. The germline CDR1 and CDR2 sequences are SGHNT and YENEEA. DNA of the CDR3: TGTGCCAGCAGCTCCAGGGGTTACGAGCAGTACTTC. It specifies CASSSRGYEQYF.

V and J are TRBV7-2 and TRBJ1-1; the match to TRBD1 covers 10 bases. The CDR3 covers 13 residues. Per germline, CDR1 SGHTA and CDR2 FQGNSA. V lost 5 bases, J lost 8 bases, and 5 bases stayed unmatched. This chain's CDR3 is CASSPDRGAEAFF. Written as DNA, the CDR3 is TGTGCCAGCAGCCCGGACAGGGGGGCCGAAGCTTTCTTT.

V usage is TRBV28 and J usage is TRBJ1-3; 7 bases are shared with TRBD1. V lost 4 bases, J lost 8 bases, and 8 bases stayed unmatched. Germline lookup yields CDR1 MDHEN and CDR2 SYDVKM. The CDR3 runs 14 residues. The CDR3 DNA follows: TGTGCCAGCAGTTCGACAGGGAGGAGGGACACCATATATTTT. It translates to CASSSTGRRDTIYF.

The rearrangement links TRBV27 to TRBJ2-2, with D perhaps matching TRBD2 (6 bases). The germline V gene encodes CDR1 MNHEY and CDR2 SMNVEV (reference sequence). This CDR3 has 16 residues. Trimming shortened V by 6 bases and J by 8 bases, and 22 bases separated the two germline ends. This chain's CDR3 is CASRLQSDAGRGELFF. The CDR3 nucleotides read TGTGCCAGCAGGCTACAGAGCGATGCGGGAAGGGGGGAGCTGTTTTTT.

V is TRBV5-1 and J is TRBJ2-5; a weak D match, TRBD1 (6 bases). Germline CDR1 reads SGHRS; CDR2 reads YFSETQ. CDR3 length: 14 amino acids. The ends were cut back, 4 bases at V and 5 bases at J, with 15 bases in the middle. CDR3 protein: CASSPGQPLETQYF. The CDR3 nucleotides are TGCGCCAGCAGCCCCGGACAGCCCCTGGAGACCCAGTACTTC. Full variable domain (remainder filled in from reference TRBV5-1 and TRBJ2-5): KAGVTQTPRYLIKTRGQQVTLSCSPISGHRSVSWYQQTPGQGLQFLFEYFSETQRNKGNFPGRFSGRQFSNSRSEMNVSTLELGDSALYLCASSPGQPLETQYFGPGTRLLVL.

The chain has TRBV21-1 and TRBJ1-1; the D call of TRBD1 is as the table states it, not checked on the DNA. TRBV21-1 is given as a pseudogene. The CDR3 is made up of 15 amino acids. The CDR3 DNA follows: TGTGCCAGCAGCAAAGTTAGTCTGGGGGCCGCAGGAGCTTTCTTT. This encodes CASSKVSLGAAGAFF.

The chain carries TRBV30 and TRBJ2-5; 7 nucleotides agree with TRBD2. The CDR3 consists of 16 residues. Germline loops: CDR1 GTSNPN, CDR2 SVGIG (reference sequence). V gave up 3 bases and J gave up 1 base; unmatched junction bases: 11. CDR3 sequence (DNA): TGTGCCTGGAGAAGGGGTCTGGGGGGGACCCAAGAGACCCAGTACTTC. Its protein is CAWRRGLGGTQETQYF.

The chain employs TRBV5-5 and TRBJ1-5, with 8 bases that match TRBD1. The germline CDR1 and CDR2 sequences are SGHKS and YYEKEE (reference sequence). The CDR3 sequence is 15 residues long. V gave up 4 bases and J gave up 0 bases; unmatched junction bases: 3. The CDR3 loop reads CASSAGGYSNQPQHF. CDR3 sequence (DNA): TGTGCCAGCAGCGCAGGGGGCTATAGCAATCAGCCCCAGCATTTT.

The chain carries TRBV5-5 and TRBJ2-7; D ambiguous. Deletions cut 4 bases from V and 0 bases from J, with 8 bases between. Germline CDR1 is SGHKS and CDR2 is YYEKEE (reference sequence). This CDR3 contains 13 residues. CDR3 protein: CASSPVSSYEQYF. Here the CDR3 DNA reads TGTGCCAGCAGCCCGGTAAGCTCCTACGAGCAGTACTTC. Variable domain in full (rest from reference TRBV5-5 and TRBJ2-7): DAGVTQSPTHLIKTRGQQVTLRCSPISGHKSVSWYQQVLGQGPQFIFQYYEKEERGRGNFPDRFSARQFPNYSSELNVNALLLGDSALYLCASSPVSSYEQYFGPGTRLTVT.